The rows below give T cell receptor beta chains drawn from one sample of a study of cytotoxic CD8 clonotypes in ibrutinib-treated CLL. Sequencing was performed with immunoSEQ multiplex PCR; in TCRdb, only in-frame clones are kept and a portion is missing. The sample gives around 40,000 clones, 55% to 75% of which show up once; around 10% is in the top ten. The sample consisted of PBMCs, taken at disease progression, from a patient treated with ibrutinib. The receptor source for this set is a human donor with chronic lymphocytic leukemia. The CDR3 runs from the conserved cysteine through the conserved F or W. The order of the fields is D gene, clone size, J gene, V gene, CDR3 protein, CDR3 DNA. D genes are given only for firm matches. Only part of the rows carry a size: once, few, many, or a class if the clone is expanded.

. | . | TRBJ1-5 | TRBV6-5 | CASSSQNSNQPQHF | TGTGCCAGCAGCTCACAGAATAGCAATCAGCCCCAGCATTTT
. | . | TRBJ2-1 | TRBV6-6 | CASSLPQPSILFF | TGTGCCAGCAGCCTACCCCAGCCTTCGATTTTGTTCTTC
TRBD2 | . | TRBJ2-7 | TRBV10-2 | CASSEPTSGVYEQYF | TGCGCCAGCAGTGAACCGACTAGCGGGGTATACGAGCAGTACTTC
. | few | TRBJ1-6 | TRBV12-5 | CASGLAEGETRGRVALHF | TGTGCTAGTGGTCTGGCCGAGGGGGAGACTAGGGGCCGTGTCGCCCTCCACTTT
. | . | TRBJ2-5 | TRBV6-1 | CASSEARGGETQYF | TGTGCCAGCAGTGAAGCTCGAGGAGGGGAGACCCAGTACTTC
TRBD1 | . | TRBJ2-1 | TRBV5-1 | CASSFSPGTGGAFNEQFF | TGCGCCAGCAGCTTCTCCCCCGGGACAGGGGGCGCATTCAATGAGCAGTTCTTC
. | few | TRBJ1-4 | TRBV5-6 | CASSLRPWLSGNEKLFF | TGTGCCAGCAGCTTGCGCCCGTGGCTGTCGGGAAATGAAAAACTGTTTTTT
TRBD1 | . | TRBJ1-1 | TRBV10-2 | CASQPGGGTANTEAFF | TGCGCCAGCCAACCCGGCGGGGGGACAGCGAACACTGAAGCTTTCTTT
TRBD1 | . | TRBJ1-5 | TRBV10-2 | CASGGTGDGQPQHF | TGCGCCAGCGGAGGGACAGGGGACGGTCAGCCCCAGCATTTT
TRBD1 | . | TRBJ1-1 | TRBV10-3 | CAISWTGENTEAFF | TGTGCCATCAGTTGGACAGGTGAGAACACTGAAGCTTTCTTT
TRBD1 | few | TRBJ1-2 | TRBV6-1 | CASSSGTDYGYTF | TGTGCCAGCAGTTCCGGGACAGACTATGGCTACACCTTC
. | once | TRBJ1-5 | TRBV6-1 | CASSGGYNQPQHF | TGTGCCAGCAGTGGTGGGTACAATCAGCCCCAGCATTTT
. | . | TRBJ1-2 | TRBV4-2 | CASSQVGMGAYGYTF | TGTGCCAGCAGCCAAGTCGGCATGGGGGCCTATGGCTACACCTTC
. | . | TRBJ1-2 | TRBV5-6 | CASRKVRLSNYGYTF | TGTGCCAGCAGAAAAGTCAGGCTATCTAACTATGGCTACACCTTC
TRBD1 | . | TRBJ1-5 | TRBV6-6 | CASSGTLDRYNQPQHF | TGTGCCAGCAGTGGGACTTTGGACAGGTATAATCAGCCCCAGCATTTT
TRBD1 | . | TRBJ2-7 | TRBV7-9 | CASSSRQGSFDEQYF | TGTGCCAGCAGCTCCCGACAGGGATCGTTCGACGAGCAGTACTTC
. | . | TRBJ2-7 | TRBV14 | CASSQDSFSQAYYEQYF | TGTGCCAGCAGCCAAGATTCATTCTCGCAGGCCTACTACGAGCAGTACTTC